This T cell receptor (beta chain) stems from a study of CD8 T cells in ankylosing spondylitis. This clonotype has just a few counts. The antigen remains undetermined. Molecular-barcoded quantitative 5'-RACE produced these TCR beta libraries. A single record per CDR3 protein comes from TCRdb applying MiXCR to the 5' RACE reads. The sample lists some 340,000 distinct CDR3 sequences, roughly 14% occurring once. This CDR3 is 14 amino acids long. The V and J ends lost 2 bases and 3 bases respectively, with 10 bases between them. Germline V gene lookup returns CDR1 SGDLS and CDR2 YYNGEE. Study observations and caveats: The authors reported significant enrichment of disease-linked clones in matched ankylosing spondylitis synovial fluid. What seemed typical of ankylosing spondylitis blood was a TCR beta motif built from several highly homologous variants. A number of the motif variants had already been described in reactive arthritis synovial fluid and blood.

The specimen sequenced was blood, either unsorted or a sorted T cell fraction (not recorded which). The TCR originated in a male donor with ankylosing spondylitis or in good health (not recorded which). The chain employs TRBV9 and TRBJ2-3, with D hard to call. The CDR3 protein is CASSVHRNTDTQYF. The DNA of the CDR3 is TGTGCCAGCAGCGTTCATCGGAATACAGATACGCAGTATTTT.